The 16 T cell receptor beta chains given below trace back to one sample, sequenced in a study of cytomegalovirus exposure and HLA in healthy donors. In the PCR, 60 Vbeta and 13 Jbeta primers were used. TCRdb keeps only in-frame clones here, not all; method: immunoSEQ multiplex PCR. The sample holds about 100,000 clones, roughly 70% seen once. Sequenced sample: PBMCs. The receptors were gathered from a woman between 40 and 50 years old in good health and CMV-seropositive.

CDR3 protein: CASSLGQGGSPLHF. CDR3 sequence (DNA): TGTGCCAGCAGCCTCGGACAGGGAGGTTCACCCCTCCACTTT. V and J are TRBV7-2 and TRBJ1-6; 8 positions match TRBD1. With 5 bases clipped from V and 9 bases from J, the junction kept 6 bases outside the gene matches. The CDR3 extends over 14 amino acids. The V gene's germline CDR1 is SGHTA and CDR2 FQGNSA.

The chain employs TRBV19 and TRBJ1-5; 8 bases fit TRBD1. CDR1 is LNHDA and CDR2 is SQIVND in the germline V gene (reference sequence). The CDR3 runs 14 residues. J was trimmed by 7 bases and V by 4 bases; bases with no gene match: 6. The CDR3 region has the DNA TGTGCCAGTAGTACCGGACAGGGAGGACAGCCCCAGCATTTT. Translated, it gives CASSTGQGGQPQHF.

This clone was counted only a few times. J is TRBJ2-5 and V is TRBV11-3; D call uncertain. The end of the DNA is better explained by TRBJ2-7, so the J call may be wrong. CDR1 is SGHNT, CDR2 YENEEA, per germline. The CDR3 is 12 residues long. In nucleotides, the CDR3 is TGTGCCAGCAGCTTAGATCGAGTCGAGCAGTACTTC. Encoded protein: CASSLDRVEQYF.

The chain combines TRBV19 with TRBJ1-5, with 8 positions matching TRBD1. Germline CDR1 and CDR2: LNHDA and SQIVND (reference sequence). V dropped 5 bases and J dropped 10; count of bases not matched to a gene: 16. The CDR3 is 16 residues long. The CDR3 nucleotides are TGTGCCAGTAGTTCGCCCCCCGGGACAGGAGTGTCACCCCAGCATTTT. Protein product: CASSSPPGTGVSPQHF. Complete variable domain (other parts from reference TRBV19 and TRBJ1-5): DGGITQSPKYLFRKEGQNVTLSCEQNLNHDAMYWYRQDPGQGLRLIYYSQIVNDFQKGDIAEGYSVSREKKESFPLTVTSAQKNPTAFYLCASSSPPGTGVSPQHFGDGTRLSIL.

The rearrangement links TRBV7-2 to TRBJ1-5; TRBD1 might be the D (6 bases). The CDR3 has 16 residues. Trimming removed 1 base from V and 4 bases from J, with 14 bases in between. The germline V gene has CDR1 SGHTA and CDR2 FQGNSA. In DNA, the CDR3 is TGTGCCAGCAGCTTAGAGAGGACAGCCCTAAATCAGCCCCAGCATTTT. This gives the protein CASSLERTALNQPQHF. The variable domain in full, with the rest retrieved from reference TRBV7-2 and TRBJ1-5, is GAGVSQSPSNKVTEKGKDVELRCDPISGHTALYWYRQSLGQGLEFLIYFQGNSAPDKSGLPSDRFSAERTGGSVSTLTIQRTQQEDSAVYLCASSLERTALNQPQHFGDGTRLSIL.

The chain has TRBV7-9 and TRBJ2-5, with 11 nucleotides matching TRBD2. This CDR3 has 16 residues. The ends lost 9 bases at V and 5 bases at J; junction bases unmatched: 14. Germline CDR1 is SEHNR and CDR2 is FQNEAQ (reference sequence). The DNA for the CDR3 is TGTGCCAGTAATAGCGGGGGGGCCCCCGGCAGGGAGACCCAGTACTTC. It is translated as CASNSGGAPGRETQYF.

This chain joins TRBV7-8 and TRBJ2-7; no clear D gene. The ends were cut back, 5 bases at V and 3 bases at J, with 14 bases in the middle. The CDR3 is made up of 14 amino acids. Germline lookup yields CDR1 SGHVS and CDR2 FQNEAQ. In DNA form, the CDR3 reads TGTGCCAGCAGCCCGAGAGTTCTCCGCTACGAGCAGTACTTC. It is translated as CASSPRVLRYEQYF.

The CDR3 DNA reads TGTGCCAGCAGCTCCTCCATGGCCCCAGATACGCAGTATTTT. Translated: CASSSSMAPDTQYF. The chain is built from TRBV7-3 and TRBJ2-3; D not resolved. V was trimmed by 4 bases and J by 4 bases, leaving 12 bases between them. In germline, CDR1 is SGHTA, CDR2 FQGTGA. This CDR3 spans 14 amino acids.

This rearrangement joins TRBV19 to TRBJ1-2; no firm D call. The germline V and J ends were trimmed by 7 bases and 0 bases, with 18 bases remaining between them. Germline V gene data show CDR1 as LNHDA and CDR2 as SQIVND (reference sequence). The CDR3 contains 16 residues. The CDR3 loop is CASTEAYTGTNYGYTF. CDR3 DNA: TGTGCCAGTACCGAGGCCTACACCGGGACTAACTATGGCTACACCTTC.

This chain uses TRBV28 with TRBJ1-1, with D possibly TRBD1 on 6 matching bases. Per the germline V gene, CDR1 is MDHEN and CDR2 is SYDVKM. Trimming removed 2 bases from V and 7 bases from J, with 17 bases in between. This CDR3 spans 15 amino acids. CDR3 nucleotide sequence: TGTGCCAGCAGTTTAGGGGGCAGGTTTGATTATGAAGCTTTCTTT. It specifies CASSLGGRFDYEAFF.

This clone was seen a handful of times. This rearrangement joins TRBV18 to TRBJ1-5; the D is unclear. Trimming removed 3 bases at V and 5 bases at J, with 8 bases between. CDR3 length equals 13 residues. From germline, CDR1 is KGHSH and CDR2 LQKENI. In nucleotides, the CDR3 is TGTGCCAGCTCACCGGCAGGCTATCAGCCCCAGCATTTT. Translating gives CASSPAGYQPQHF.

This clone was seen only once. The chain carries TRBV29-1 and TRBJ2-1; 11 bases align to TRBD2. Looked up from germline, CDR1 is SQVTM and CDR2 is ANQGSEA. V gave up 6 bases and J gave up 2 bases; unmatched junction bases: 6. This CDR3 has 15 residues. CDR3 sequence (DNA): TGCAGCGTCGTATTACTAGCGGGGGCCTACAATGAGCAGTTCTTC. It codes for CSVVLLAGAYNEQFF.

The rearrangement uses TRBV5-4 and TRBJ2-1; TRBD2 is a possible D gene (5 bases). Trimming stripped 7 bases from V and 0 bases from J, with 11 bases between. Germline CDR1 reads SGHNT; CDR2 reads YYREEE (reference sequence). The CDR3 runs to 14 residues. The CDR3 here is CASGDGSSYNEQFF. CDR3 in DNA: TGTGCCAGCGGGGATGGGAGCTCCTACAATGAGCAGTTCTTC.

The sample holds a few counts of this clone. This chain connects TRBV5-4 to TRBJ1-4; D not resolved. CDR1 SGHNT and CDR2 YYREEE come from the germline V gene (reference sequence). V gave up 2 bases and J gave up 7 bases, with 9 bases separating them. This CDR3 contains 13 residues. The CDR3 region has the DNA TGTGCCAGCAGCTTTTTAGAGGGTGAAAAACTGTTTTTT. Amino acids: CASSFLEGEKLFF. The full variable domain, with the rest looked up from reference TRBV5-4 and TRBJ1-4, is ETGVTQSPTHLIKTRGQQVTLRCSSQSGHNTVSWYQQALGQGPQFIFQYYREEENGRGNFPPRFSGLQFPNYSSELNVNALELDDSALYLCASSFLEGEKLFFGSGTQLSVL.

The rearrangement joins TRBV7-9 to TRBJ2-5; D unresolved. This CDR3 spans 14 amino acids. Germline-derived CDR1 and CDR2 are SEHNR and FQNEAQ (reference sequence). Trimming removed 1 base at V and 0 bases at J, with 6 bases between. CDR3 region: CASSLDLYQETQYF. The CDR3 DNA follows: TGTGCCAGCAGCTTAGACTTGTACCAAGAGACCCAGTACTTC.

In nucleotides, the CDR3 is TGTGCCAGCAGTTTAAGAGGGATGAGGTATGGCTACACCTTC. Protein: CASSLRGMRYGYTF. The chain joins TRBV28 to TRBJ1-2; D remains unclear. The CDR3 is made up of 14 amino acids. V dropped 2 bases and J dropped 5 bases, with 12 bases sitting between them. The germline gives CDR1 MDHEN, CDR2 SYDVKM.